This T cell receptor beta chain was retrieved from a study of blood T cell repertoires in COVID-19. Study information: Spain, Italy and the United States supplied samples that represented acute and convalescent COVID-19. The analysed material was cDNA or gDNA that came from T cells, B-cell-depleted T cells, or PBMCs.

This CDR3 spans 15 amino acids. V was pared by 0 bases and J by 2 bases, with 11 bases between. Germline V gives CDR1 MNHEY, CDR2 SVGEGT. In the original processing: Reference gene primer amplification gave estimated nucleated cell counts. Some clones are missing from TCRdb's copy, which holds only in-frame ones; the method was immunoSEQ multiplex PCR. That table furnishes V, J and clone size, whereas the DNA furnished D and trimming. The profile shows about 89,000 clones, roughly 78% of them singletons. The clonotype comes from a woman at least 80 years old with acute or convalescent COVID-19. The chain is built from TRBV6-2 or TRBV6-3 and TRBJ2-7; perhaps TRBD1 as D (6 bases). Input material: peripheral blood. The CDR3 reads CASSYSRGSTYEQYF. The CDR3 region has the DNA TGTGCCAGCAGTTACTCCAGGGGCTCTACCTACGAGCAGTACTTC.